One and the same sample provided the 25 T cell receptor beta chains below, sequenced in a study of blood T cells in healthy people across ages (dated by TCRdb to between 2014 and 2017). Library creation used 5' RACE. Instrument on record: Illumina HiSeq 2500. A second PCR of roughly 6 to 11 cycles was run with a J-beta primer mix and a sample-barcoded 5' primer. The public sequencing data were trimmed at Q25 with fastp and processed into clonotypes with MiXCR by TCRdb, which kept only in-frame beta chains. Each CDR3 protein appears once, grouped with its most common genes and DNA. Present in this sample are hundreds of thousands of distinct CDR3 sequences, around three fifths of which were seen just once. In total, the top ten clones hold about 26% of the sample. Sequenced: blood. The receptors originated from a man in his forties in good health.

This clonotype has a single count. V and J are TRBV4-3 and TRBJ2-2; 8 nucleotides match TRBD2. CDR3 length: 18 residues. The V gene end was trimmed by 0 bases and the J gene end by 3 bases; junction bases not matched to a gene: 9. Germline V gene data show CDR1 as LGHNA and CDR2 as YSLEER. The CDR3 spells CASSQENTGLAHTGELFF. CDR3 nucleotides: TGCGCCAGCAGCCAAGAGAACACAGGACTAGCCCACACCGGGGAGCTGTTTTTT.

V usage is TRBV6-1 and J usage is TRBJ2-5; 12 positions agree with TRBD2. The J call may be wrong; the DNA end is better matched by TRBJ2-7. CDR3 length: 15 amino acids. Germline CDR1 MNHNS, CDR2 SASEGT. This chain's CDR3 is CASSVTSGGRYEQYF. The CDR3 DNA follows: TGTGCCAGCAGTGTGACTAGCGGGGGACGCTACGAGCAGTACTTC.

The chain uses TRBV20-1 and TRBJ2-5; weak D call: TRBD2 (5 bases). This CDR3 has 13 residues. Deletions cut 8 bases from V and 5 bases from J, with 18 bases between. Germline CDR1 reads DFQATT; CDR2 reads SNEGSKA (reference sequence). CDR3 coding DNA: TGCAGTCCAGGAGGTAGCACTGGCGAGACCCAGTACTTC. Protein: CSPGGSTGETQYF.

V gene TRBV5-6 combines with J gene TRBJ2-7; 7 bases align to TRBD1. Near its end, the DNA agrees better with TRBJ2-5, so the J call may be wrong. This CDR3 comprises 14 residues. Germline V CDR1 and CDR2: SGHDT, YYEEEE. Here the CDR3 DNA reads TGTGCCAGCAGATATCCGGGACAGCAAGAGACCCAGTACTTC. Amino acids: CASRYPGQQETQYF.

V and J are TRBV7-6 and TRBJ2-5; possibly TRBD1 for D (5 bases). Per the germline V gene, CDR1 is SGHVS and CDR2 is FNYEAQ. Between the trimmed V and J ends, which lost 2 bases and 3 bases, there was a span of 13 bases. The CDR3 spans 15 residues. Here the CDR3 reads CASSLPRQQKETQYF. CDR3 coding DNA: TGTGCCAGCAGCTTACCACGACAGCAAAAAGAGACCCAGTACTTC. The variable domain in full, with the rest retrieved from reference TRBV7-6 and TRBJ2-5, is GAGVSQSPRYKVTKRGQDVALRCDPISGHVSLYWYRQALGQGPEFLTYFNYEAQQDKSGLPNDRFSAERPEGSISTLTIQRTEQRDSAMYRCASSLPRQQKETQYFGPGTRLLVL.

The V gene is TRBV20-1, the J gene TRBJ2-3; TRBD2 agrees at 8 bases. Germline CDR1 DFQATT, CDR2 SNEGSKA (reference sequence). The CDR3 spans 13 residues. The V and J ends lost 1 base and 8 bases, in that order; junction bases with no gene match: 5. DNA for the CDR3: TGCAGTGCTAGAGTCGGTACTAGCGGTACGCAGTATTTT. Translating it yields CSARVGTSGTQYF.

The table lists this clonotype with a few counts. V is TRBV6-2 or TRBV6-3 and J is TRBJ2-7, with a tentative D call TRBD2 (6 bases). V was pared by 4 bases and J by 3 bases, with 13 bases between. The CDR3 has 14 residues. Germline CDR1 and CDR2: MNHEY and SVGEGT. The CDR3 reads CASSSSSDIYEQYF. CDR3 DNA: TGTGCCAGCAGTTCATCTAGCGATATCTACGAGCAGTACTTC.

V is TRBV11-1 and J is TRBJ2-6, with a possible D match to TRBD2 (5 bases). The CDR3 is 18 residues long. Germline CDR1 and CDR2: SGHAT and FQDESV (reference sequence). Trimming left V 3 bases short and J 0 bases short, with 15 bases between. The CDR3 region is CASSFSSSPSSGANVLTF. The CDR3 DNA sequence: TGTGCCAGCAGCTTTTCGTCTAGCCCGAGCTCTGGGGCCAACGTCCTGACTTTC.

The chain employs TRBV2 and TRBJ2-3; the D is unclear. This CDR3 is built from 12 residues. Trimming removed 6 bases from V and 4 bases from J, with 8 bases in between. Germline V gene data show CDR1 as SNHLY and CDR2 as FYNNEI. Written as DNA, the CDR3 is TGTGCCAGCAGGGTATACGCAGATACGCAGTATTTT. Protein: CASRVYADTQYF.

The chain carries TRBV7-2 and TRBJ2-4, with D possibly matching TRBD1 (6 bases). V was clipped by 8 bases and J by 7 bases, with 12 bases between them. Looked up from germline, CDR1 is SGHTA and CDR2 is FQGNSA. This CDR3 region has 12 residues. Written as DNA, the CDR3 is TGTGCCAGCGGAAGGACAGCGAACATTCAGTACTTC. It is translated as CASGRTANIQYF. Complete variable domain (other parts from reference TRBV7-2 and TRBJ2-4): GAGVSQSPSNKVTEKGKDVELRCDPISGHTALYWYRQSLGQGLEFLIYFQGNSAPDKSGLPSDRFSAERTGGSVSTLTIQRTQQEDSAVYLCASGRTANIQYFGAGTRLSVL.

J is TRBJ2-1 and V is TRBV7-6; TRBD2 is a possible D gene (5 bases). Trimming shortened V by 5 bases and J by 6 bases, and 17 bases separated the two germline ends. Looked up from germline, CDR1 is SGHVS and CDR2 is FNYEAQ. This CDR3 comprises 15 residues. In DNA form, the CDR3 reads TGTGCCAGCAGCCCCCGACGGGGAGCTAGCAATGAGCAGTTCTTC. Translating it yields CASSPRRGASNEQFF.

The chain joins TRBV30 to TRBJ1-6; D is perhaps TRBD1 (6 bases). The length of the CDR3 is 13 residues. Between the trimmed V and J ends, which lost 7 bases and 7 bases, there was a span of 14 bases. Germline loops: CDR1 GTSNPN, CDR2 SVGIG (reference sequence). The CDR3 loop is CAFKTGYNSPLHF. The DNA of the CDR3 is TGTGCCTTCAAAACAGGGTACAATTCACCCCTCCACTTT.

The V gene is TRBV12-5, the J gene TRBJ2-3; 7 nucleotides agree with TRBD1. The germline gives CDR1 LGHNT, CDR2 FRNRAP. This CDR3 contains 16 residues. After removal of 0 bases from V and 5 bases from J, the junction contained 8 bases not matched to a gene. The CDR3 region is CASGLVLDRILDTQYF. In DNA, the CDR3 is TGTGCTAGTGGTTTGGTACTGGACAGGATTTTAGATACGCAGTATTTT. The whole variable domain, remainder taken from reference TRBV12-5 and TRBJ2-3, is DARVTQTPRHKVTEMGQEVTMRCQPILGHNTVFWYRQTMMQGLELLAYFRNRAPLDDSGMPKDRFSAEMPDATLATLKIQPSEPRDSAVYFCASGLVLDRILDTQYFGPGTRLTVL.

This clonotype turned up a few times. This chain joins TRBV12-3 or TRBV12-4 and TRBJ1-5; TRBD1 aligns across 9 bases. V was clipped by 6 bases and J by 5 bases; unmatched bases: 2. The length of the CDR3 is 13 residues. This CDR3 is CASRRDRDQPQHF. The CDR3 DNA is TGTGCCAGCAGAAGGGACAGGGATCAGCCCCAGCATTTT.

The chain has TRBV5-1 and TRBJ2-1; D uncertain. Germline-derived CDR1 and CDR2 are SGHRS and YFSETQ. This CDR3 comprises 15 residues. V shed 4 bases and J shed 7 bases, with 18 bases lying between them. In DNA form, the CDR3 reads TGCGCCAGCAGCAGGGATGCGTACCTGGGGAATGAGCAGTTCTTC. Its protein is CASSRDAYLGNEQFF.

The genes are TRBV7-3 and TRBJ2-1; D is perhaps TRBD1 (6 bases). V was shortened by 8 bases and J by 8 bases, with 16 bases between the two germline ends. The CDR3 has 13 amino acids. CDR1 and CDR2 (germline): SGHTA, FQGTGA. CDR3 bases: TGTGCCAGCTCAACAGGGTGGACGGATGAGCAGTTCTTC. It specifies CASSTGWTDEQFF.

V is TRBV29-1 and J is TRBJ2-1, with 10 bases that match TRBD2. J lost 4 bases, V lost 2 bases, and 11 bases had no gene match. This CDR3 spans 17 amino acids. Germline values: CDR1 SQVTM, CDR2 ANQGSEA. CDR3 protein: CSVEQLSGRRAYNEQFF. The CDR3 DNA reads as TGCAGCGTTGAACAGCTTAGCGGGAGGCGAGCTTACAATGAGCAGTTCTTC.

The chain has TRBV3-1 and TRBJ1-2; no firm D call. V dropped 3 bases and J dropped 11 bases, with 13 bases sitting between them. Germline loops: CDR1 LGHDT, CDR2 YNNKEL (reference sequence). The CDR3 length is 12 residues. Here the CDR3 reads CASSQHRQAYTF. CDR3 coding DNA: TGTGCCAGCAGCCAGCACAGACAAGCTTACACCTTC.

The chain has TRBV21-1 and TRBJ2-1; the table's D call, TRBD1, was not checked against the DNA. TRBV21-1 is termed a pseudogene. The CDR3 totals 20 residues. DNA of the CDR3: TGTGCCAGCAGCAAAGATAGGATGGGGGACCCCCCGGTATCCTACAATGAGCAGTTCTTC. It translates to CASSKDRMGDPPVSYNEQFF.

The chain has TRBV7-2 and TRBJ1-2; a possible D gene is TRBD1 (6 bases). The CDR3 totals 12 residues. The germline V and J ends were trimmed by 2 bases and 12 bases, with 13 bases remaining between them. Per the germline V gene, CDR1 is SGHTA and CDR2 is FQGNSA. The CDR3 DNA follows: TGTGCCAGCAGCTTATTAGGAGGGGGAAACACCTTC. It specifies CASSLLGGGNTF.

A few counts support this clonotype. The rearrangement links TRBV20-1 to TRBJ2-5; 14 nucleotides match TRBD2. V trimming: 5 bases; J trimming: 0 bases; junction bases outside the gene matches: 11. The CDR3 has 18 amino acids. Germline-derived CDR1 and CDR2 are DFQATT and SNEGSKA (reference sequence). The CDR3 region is CSAGGLAGGHSYQETQYF. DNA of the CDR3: TGCAGTGCTGGAGGACTAGCGGGAGGCCACTCGTACCAAGAGACCCAGTACTTC.

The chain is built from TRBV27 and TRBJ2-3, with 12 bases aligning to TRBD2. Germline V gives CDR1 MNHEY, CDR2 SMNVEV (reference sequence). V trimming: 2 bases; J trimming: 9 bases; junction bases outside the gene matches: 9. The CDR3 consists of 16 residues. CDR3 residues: CASSLLTSGGSETQYF. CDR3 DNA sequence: TGTGCCAGCAGTTTACTTACTAGCGGGGGGAGCGAGACGCAGTATTTT.

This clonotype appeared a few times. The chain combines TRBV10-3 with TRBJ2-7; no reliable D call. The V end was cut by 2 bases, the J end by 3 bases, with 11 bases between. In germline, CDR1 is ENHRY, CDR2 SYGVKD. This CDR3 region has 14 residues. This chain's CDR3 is CAISEIVSIYEQYF. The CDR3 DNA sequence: TGTGCCATCAGTGAGATTGTCAGTATCTACGAGCAGTACTTC.

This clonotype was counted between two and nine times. The DNA of the CDR3 is TGTGCCAGCAGTGTTTCCGGGACAGGCGTTGAAAAACTGTTTTTT. It is translated as CASSVSGTGVEKLFF. V gene TRBV25-1 combines with J gene TRBJ1-4; 8 bases align to TRBD1. CDR3 size: 15 residues. In germline, CDR1 is MGHDK, CDR2 SYGVNS. J was trimmed by 7 bases and V by 4 bases; bases with no gene match: 8.

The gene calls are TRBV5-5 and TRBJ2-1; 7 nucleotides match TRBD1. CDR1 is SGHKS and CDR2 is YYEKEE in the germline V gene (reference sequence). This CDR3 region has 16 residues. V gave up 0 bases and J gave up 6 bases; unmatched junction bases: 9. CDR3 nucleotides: TGTGCCAGCAGCTTGGGTCCAGGGGGTGAGGGCAATGAGCAGTTCTTC. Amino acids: CASSLGPGGEGNEQFF. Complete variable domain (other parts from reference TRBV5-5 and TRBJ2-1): DAGVTQSPTHLIKTRGQQVTLRCSPISGHKSVSWYQQVLGQGPQFIFQYYEKEERGRGNFPDRFSARQFPNYSSELNVNALLLGDSALYLCASSLGPGGEGNEQFFGPGTRLTVL.